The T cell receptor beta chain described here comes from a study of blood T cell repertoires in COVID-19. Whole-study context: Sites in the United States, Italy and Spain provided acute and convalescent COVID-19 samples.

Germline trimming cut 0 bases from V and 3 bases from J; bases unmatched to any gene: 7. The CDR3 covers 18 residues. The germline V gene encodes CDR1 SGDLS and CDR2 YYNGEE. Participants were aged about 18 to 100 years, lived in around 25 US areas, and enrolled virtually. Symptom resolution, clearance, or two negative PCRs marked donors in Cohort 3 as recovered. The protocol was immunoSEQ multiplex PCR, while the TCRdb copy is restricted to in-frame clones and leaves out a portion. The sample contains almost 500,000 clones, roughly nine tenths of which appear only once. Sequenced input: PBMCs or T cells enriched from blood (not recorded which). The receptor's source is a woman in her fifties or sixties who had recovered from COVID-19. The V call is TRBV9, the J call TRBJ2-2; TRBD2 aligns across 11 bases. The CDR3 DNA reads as TGTGCCAGCAGCGTAGAGGTTAGCGGGGGGGCTTACACCGGGGAGCTGTTTTTT. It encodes CASSVEVSGGAYTGELFF.